This T cell receptor beta chain was sequenced during a study of early T cells in non-severe SARS-CoV-2 infection. Across the whole study: Sequencing input comprised bulk RNA from unsorted whole blood; chain pairing was not available.

Attached unique molecular identifiers marked individual cDNA molecules. MiXCR was run by TCRdb on the 5' RACE reads, yielding one entry per CDR3 protein. The sample includes some 110,000 distinct CDR3 sequences, about 15% of them seen just once. This clonotype came up a few times. The target antigen is unknown. Trimming took 3 bases from V and 4 from J; bases not matched to a gene: 3. Germline V lookup: CDR1 SGHTS, CDR2 YDEGEE. The CDR3 is made up of 14 amino acids. Study results and caveats: Sequences matched to VDJdb favored anti-spike CD8 responses, while private and CD4 specificities were missed.

The sample comprised whole blood. The receptor's source is an adult who was a healthcare worker with PCR-confirmed SARS-CoV-2 infection or an uninfected control (not recorded which). This chain connects TRBV5-8 to TRBJ2-2, with TRBD1 identical over 7 bases. In DNA, the CDR3 is TGTGCCAGCAGCTCTCAGGGGGTCACCGGGGAGCTGTTTTTT. Protein product: CASSSQGVTGELFF.